This T cell receptor beta chain was sequenced during a study of cytomegalovirus exposure and HLA in healthy donors. Both 60 Vbeta primers and 13 Jbeta primers went into the PCR. Generated by immunoSEQ multiplex PCR, the TCRdb table keeps only in-frame clones and is missing some. The data hold a few hundred thousand clones, with about 74% observed a single time. General study points: One variant, a missense change in DCLRE1C, was linked in a later analysis to TCR beta V- and J-gene trimming. DRB1 had the most TCR associations and HLA-C the fewest, a later analysis found, with rates varying by HLA locus.

CDR1 MNHEY and CDR2 SMNVEV come from the germline V gene (reference sequence). With V trimmed by 8 bases and J by 2 bases, 8 bases remained unmatched. The CDR3 contains 15 residues. A word on this clone: Antigen: not known.

The receptor was derived from a man aged 40-55 years in good health and CMV-seronegative. J is TRBJ2-3 and V is TRBV27; 9 nucleotides line up with TRBD2. Sequencing was performed on PBMCs. The CDR3 DNA is TGTGCCAGCCTTTCCGGACTAGCGTCCACAGATACGCAGTATTTT. The encoded protein is CASLSGLASTDTQYF.